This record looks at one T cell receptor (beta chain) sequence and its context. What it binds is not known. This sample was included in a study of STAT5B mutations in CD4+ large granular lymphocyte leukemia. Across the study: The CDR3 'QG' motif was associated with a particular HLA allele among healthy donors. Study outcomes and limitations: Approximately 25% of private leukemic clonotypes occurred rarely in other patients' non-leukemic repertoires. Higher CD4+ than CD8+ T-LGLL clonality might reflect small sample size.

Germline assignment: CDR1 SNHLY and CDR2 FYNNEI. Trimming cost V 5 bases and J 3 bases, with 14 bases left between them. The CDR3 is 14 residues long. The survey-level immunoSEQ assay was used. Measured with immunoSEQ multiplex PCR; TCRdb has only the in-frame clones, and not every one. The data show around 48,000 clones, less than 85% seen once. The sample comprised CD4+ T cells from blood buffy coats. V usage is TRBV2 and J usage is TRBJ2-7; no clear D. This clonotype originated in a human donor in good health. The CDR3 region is CASSQGPLGYEQYF. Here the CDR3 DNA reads TGTGCCAGCAGTCAAGGCCCTCTGGGCTACGAGCAGTACTTC.